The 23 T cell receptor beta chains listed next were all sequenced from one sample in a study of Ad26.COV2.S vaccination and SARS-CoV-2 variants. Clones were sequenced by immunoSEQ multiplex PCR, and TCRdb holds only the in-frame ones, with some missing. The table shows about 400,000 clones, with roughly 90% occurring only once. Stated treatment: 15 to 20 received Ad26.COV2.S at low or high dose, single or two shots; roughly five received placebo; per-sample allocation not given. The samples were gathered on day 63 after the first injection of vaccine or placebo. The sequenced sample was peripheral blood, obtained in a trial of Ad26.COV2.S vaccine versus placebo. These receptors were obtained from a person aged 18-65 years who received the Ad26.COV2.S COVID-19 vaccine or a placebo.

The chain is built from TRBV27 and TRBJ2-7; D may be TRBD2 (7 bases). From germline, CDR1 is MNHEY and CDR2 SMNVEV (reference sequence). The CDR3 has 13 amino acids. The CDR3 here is CEDSRGSDYEQYF. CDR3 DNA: TGTGAGGACAGTCGCGGGAGTGATTACGAGCAGTACTTC.

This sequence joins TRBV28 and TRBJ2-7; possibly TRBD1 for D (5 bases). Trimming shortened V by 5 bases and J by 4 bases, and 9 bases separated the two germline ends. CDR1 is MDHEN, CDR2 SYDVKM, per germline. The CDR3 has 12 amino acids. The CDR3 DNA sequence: TGTGCCAGCAGTCGACAGTCGTACGAGCAGTACTTC. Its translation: CASSRQSYEQYF.

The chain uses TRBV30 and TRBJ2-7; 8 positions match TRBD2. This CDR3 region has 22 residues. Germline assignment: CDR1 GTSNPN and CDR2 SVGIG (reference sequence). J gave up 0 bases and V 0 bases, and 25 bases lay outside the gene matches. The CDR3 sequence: CAWSVFRGLISGAGISSYEQYF. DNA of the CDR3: TGTGCCTGGAGTGTTTTCAGAGGACTTATTAGCGGGGCCGGGATTAGCTCCTACGAGCAGTACTTC.

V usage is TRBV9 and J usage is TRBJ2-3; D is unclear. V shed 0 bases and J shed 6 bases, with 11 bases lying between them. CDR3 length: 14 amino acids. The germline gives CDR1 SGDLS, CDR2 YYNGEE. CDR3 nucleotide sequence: TGTGCCAGCAGCGTAGGGCTAGTAGCCGATACGCAGTATTTT. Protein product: CASSVGLVADTQYF.

CDR3 loop: CASSNPLGQRKSNQPQHF. CDR3 DNA sequence: TGTGCCAGCAGCAATCCCCTAGGACAGAGGAAAAGCAATCAGCCCCAGCATTTT. The chain is built from TRBV21-1 and TRBJ1-5; the table's D call, TRBD1, was not checked against the DNA. TRBV21-1 represents a pseudogene. The CDR3 sequence is 18 residues long.

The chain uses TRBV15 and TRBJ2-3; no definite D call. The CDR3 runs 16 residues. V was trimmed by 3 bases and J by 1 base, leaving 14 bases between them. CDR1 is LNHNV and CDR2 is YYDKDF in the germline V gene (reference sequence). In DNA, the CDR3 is TGTGCCACCAGCAGGCCAACCACGGATGGCACAGATACGCAGTATTTT. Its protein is CATSRPTTDGTDTQYF. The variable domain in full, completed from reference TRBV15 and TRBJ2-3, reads DAMVIQNPRYQVTQFGKPVTLSCSQTLNHNVMYWYQQKSSQAPKLLFHYYDKDFNNEADTPDNFQSRRPNTSFCFLDIRSPGLGDTAMYLCATSRPTTDGTDTQYFGPGTRLTVL.

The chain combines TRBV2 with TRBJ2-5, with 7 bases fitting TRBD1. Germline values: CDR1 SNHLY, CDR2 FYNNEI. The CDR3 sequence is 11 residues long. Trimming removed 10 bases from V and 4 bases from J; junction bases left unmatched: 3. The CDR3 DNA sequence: TGTGCCACCAGACAGGGAGAGACCCAGTACTTC. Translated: CATRQGETQYF.

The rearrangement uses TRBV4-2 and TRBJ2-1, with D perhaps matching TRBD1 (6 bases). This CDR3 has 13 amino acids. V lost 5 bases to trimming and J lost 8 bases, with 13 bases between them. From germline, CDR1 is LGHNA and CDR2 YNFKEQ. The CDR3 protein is CASSVQGGDEQFF. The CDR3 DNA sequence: TGTGCCAGCAGCGTACAGGGTGGGGATGAGCAGTTCTTC.

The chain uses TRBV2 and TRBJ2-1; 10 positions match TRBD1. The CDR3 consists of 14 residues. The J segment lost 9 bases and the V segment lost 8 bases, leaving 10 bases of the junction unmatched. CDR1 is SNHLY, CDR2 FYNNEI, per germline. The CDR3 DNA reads TGTGCCAGCCGTATCAGGACAGGGGGAGGTGAGCAGTTCTTC. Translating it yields CASRIRTGGGEQFF.

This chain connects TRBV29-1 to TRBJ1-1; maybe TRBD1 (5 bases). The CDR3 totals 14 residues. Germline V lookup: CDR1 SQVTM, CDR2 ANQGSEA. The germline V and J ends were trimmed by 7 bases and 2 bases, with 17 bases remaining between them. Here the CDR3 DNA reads TGCAGCGCGGGGACCGGGCACCTTAACACTGAAGCTTTCTTT. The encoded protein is CSAGTGHLNTEAFF.

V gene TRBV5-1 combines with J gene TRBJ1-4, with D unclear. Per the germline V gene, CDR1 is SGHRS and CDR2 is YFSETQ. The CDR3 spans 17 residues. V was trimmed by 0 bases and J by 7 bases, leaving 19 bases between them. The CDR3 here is CASSLGQGGPGGEKLFF. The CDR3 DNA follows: TGCGCCAGCAGCTTGGGACAAGGAGGGCCGGGCGGTGAAAAACTGTTTTTT.

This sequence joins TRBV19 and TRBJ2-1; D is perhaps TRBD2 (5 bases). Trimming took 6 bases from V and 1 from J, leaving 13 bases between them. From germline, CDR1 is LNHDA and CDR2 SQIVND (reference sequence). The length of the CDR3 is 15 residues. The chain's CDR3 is CASRFFSASYNEQFF. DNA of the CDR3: TGTGCCAGTAGGTTCTTTAGCGCGTCCTACAATGAGCAGTTCTTC.

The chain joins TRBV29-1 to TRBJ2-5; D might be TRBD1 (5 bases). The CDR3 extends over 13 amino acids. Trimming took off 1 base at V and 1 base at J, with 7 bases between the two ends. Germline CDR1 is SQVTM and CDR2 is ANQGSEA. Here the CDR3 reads CSVEVTAQETQYF. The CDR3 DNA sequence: TGCAGCGTTGAAGTGACAGCCCAAGAGACCCAGTACTTC.

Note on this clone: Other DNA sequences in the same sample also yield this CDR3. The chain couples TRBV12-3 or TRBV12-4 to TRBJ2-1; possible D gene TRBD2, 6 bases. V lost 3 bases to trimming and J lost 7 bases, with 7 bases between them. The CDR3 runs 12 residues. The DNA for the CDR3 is TGTGCCAGCAGTTTGGGAGGAAATGAGCAGTTCTTC. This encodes CASSLGGNEQFF.

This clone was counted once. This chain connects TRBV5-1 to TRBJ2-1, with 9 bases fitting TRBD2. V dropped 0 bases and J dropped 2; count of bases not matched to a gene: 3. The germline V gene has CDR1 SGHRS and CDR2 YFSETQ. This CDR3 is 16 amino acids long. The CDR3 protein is CASSLEGLAAYNEQFF. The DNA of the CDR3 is TGCGCCAGCAGCTTGGAGGGACTAGCTGCCTACAATGAGCAGTTCTTC. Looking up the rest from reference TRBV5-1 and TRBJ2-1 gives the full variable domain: KAGVTQTPRYLIKTRGQQVTLSCSPISGHRSVSWYQQTPGQGLQFLFEYFSETQRNKGNFPGRFSGRQFSNSRSEMNVSTLELGDSALYLCASSLEGLAAYNEQFFGPGTRLTVL.

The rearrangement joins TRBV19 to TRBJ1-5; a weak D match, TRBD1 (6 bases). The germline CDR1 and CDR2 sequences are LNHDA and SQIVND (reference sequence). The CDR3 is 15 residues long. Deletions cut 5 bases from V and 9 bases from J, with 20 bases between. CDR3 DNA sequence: TGTGCCAGTAGTGGACGGGACAACCAGCTGGGGCCCCAGCATTTT. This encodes CASSGRDNQLGPQHF.

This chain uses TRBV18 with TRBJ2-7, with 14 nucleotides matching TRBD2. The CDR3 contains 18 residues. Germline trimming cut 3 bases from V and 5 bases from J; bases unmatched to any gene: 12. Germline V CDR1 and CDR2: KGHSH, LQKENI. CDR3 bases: TGTGCCAGCTCACCCCTTGGGACTAGCGGGAGCCTACTCAACGAGCAGTACTTC. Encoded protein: CASSPLGTSGSLLNEQYF.

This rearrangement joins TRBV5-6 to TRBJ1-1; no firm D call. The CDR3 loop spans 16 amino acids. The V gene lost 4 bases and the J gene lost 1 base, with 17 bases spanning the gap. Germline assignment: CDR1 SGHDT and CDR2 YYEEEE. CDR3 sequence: CASSPGGNPKNTEAFF. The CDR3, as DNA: TGTGCCAGCAGCCCCGGCGGCAACCCCAAGAACACTGAAGCTTTCTTT.

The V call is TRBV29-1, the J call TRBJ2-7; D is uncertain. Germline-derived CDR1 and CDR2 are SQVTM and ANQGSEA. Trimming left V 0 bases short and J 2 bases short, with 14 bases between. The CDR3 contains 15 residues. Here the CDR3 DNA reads TGCAGCGTTGAAGATAGTGCGTCAACGACCTACGAGCAGTACTTC. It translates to CSVEDSASTTYEQYF.

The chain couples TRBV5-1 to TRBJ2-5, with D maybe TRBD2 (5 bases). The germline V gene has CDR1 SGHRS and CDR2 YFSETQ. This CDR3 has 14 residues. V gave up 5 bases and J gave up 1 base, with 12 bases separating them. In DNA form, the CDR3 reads TGCGCCAGCAGGGGCGAAGGAGGCCAAGAGACCCAGTACTTC. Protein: CASRGEGGQETQYF.

The CDR3 protein is CASSASTGWTYEQYF. DNA of the CDR3: TGTGCCAGCAGTGCCTCCACAGGGTGGACCTACGAGCAGTACTTC. This chain joins TRBV5-5 and TRBJ2-7; tentative D call: TRBD1 (6 bases). Germline CDR1 and CDR2: SGHKS and YYEKEE (reference sequence). This CDR3 spans 15 amino acids. With 5 bases removed from V and 2 bases from J, the gap between germline ends came to 17 bases.

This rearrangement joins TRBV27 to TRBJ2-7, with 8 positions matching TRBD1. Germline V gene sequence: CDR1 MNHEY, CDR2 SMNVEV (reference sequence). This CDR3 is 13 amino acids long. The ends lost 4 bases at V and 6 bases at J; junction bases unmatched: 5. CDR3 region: CASSSSRGREQYF. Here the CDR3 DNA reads TGTGCCAGCAGTTCATCCAGGGGGCGCGAGCAGTACTTC.

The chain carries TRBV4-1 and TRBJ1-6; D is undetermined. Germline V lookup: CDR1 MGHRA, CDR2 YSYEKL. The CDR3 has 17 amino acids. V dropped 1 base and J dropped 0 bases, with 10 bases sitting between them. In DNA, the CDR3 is TGCGCCAGCAGCCAAGTCGATGGAAGCTCCTATAATTCACCCCTCCACTTT. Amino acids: CASSQVDGSSYNSPLHF.